Following are 15 T cell receptor beta chains from one sample sequenced in a study of shared clonotypes between healthy human individuals. Produced via immunoSEQ multiplex PCR; TCRdb's table is partial and in-frame only. This sample has 2 million to 2.5 million clones, with 85% to 95% found just once. Sequenced: naive CD4+ T cells from PBMCs. Subset indicated: CD45RA+ positively selected. The source of these receptors is a young man in good health. Some clones in this sample may be carry-over from other donors' samples.

This rearrangement joins TRBV13 to TRBJ2-7; D might be TRBD1 (5 bases). The CDR3 runs 17 residues. CDR1 and CDR2 from the germline V gene are PRHDT and FYEKMQ (reference sequence). The germline V and J ends were trimmed by 2 bases and 5 bases, with 22 bases remaining between them. As DNA, the CDR3 is TGTGCCAGCAGCTTAAGCGCTTTCGGCGCAGGGCTCCACGAGCAGTACTTC. Encoded protein: CASSLSAFGAGLHEQYF.

The chain is built from TRBV11-2 and TRBJ2-5; no clear D gene. Trimming pared 8 bases from V and 5 bases from J, leaving 12 bases between. Per germline, CDR1 SGHAT and CDR2 FQNNGV. This CDR3 has 12 amino acids. The CDR3 sequence is CASGSLQETQYF. CDR3 bases: TGTGCCAGCGGTTCTCTCCAGGAGACCCAGTACTTC.

V and J are TRBV4-1 and TRBJ2-7; D might be TRBD2 (6 bases). CDR1 is MGHRA, CDR2 YSYEKL, per germline. This CDR3 is built from 15 residues. V was shortened by 4 bases and J by 3 bases, with 16 bases between the two germline ends. CDR3 sequence reads: CASSLGAGNFYEQYF. The DNA for the CDR3 is TGCGCCAGCAGCCTCGGGGCGGGAAACTTCTACGAGCAGTACTTC.

The chain employs TRBV12-5 and TRBJ2-2; D call uncertain. CDR3 length: 12 residues. The V end lost 1 base, the J end lost 5 bases, and 2 bases lay between the germline ends. CDR1 LGHNT and CDR2 FRNRAP come from the germline V gene. The CDR3 nucleotides are TGTGCTAGTGGTTTGGAAACCGGGGAGCTGTTTTTT. Protein sequence: CASGLETGELFF.

The chain has TRBV28 and TRBJ2-1; D is undetermined. The V gene lost 3 bases and the J gene lost 10 bases, with 16 bases spanning the gap. CDR1 and CDR2 from the germline V gene are MDHEN and SYDVKM. There are 14 residues in the CDR3. CDR3 DNA: TGTGCCAGCAGTTTGATTCCCCCTGGGCGAGAGCAGTTCTTC. Residues: CASSLIPPGREQFF.

The chain carries TRBV5-6 and TRBJ1-3; 7 bases are shared with TRBD1. Unmatched junction bases numbered 9, after V lost 3 bases and J lost 0 bases. The CDR3 has 17 amino acids. Germline CDR1 SGHDT, CDR2 YYEEEE. The CDR3 DNA reads TGTGCCAGCAGCTGGGGACAGTCGCCTCTCTCTGGAAACACCATATATTTT. Its protein is CASSWGQSPLSGNTIYF.

The chain employs TRBV7-9 and TRBJ2-5; 8 bases line up with TRBD1. Germline V lookup: CDR1 SEHNR, CDR2 FQNEAQ (reference sequence). The CDR3 has 15 residues. V lost 2 bases and J lost 3; bases outside the gene matches: 5. DNA of the CDR3: TGTGCCAGCAGCTTATCGGCAGGGGGCGAAGAGACCCAGTACTTC. It yields the protein CASSLSAGGEETQYF.

The gene calls are TRBV6-1 and TRBJ1-2; no firm D call. Trimming removed 0 bases at V and 14 bases at J, with 13 bases between. Germline lookup yields CDR1 MNHNS and CDR2 SASEGT. The CDR3 consists of 12 residues. This chain's CDR3 is CASSEARAVETF. For the CDR3, the DNA is TGTGCCAGCAGTGAAGCCCGGGCCGTTGAAACCTTC.

The chain uses TRBV28 and TRBJ1-3; D gene uncertain. Per the germline V gene, CDR1 is MDHEN and CDR2 is SYDVKM. This CDR3 is 16 amino acids long. With 0 bases removed from V and 0 bases from J, the gap between germline ends came to 9 bases. The CDR3 bases are TGTGCCAGCAGTTTATGGAATAAGCTCTCTGGAAACACCATATATTTT. As protein: CASSLWNKLSGNTIYF. Filled out from reference TRBV28 and TRBJ1-3, the complete variable domain reads DVKVTQSSRYLVKRTGEKVFLECVQDMDHENMFWYRQDPGLGLRLIYFSYDVKMKEKGDIPEGYSVSREKKERFSLILESASTNQTSMYLCASSLWNKLSGNTIYFGEGSWLTVV.

In DNA, the CDR3 is TGTGCCAGCGGCCCCGTTGTCTCTAATGAAAAACTGTTTTTT. The encoded protein is CASGPVVSNEKLFF. The V gene is TRBV28, the J gene TRBJ1-4; D is undetermined. Trimming left V 8 bases short and J 3 bases short, with 13 bases between. The germline V gene encodes CDR1 MDHEN and CDR2 SYDVKM. The CDR3 is 14 residues long.

J is TRBJ1-2 and V is TRBV25-1; tentatively, D is TRBD1 (5 bases). The CDR3 runs to 15 residues. The V end lost 2 bases, the J end lost 2 bases, and 12 bases lay between the germline ends. Germline V gives CDR1 MGHDK, CDR2 SYGVNS. The CDR3 nucleotides are TGTGCCAGCAGTGAAAGGGCAGGGTCAAACTATGGCTACACCTTC. This gives the protein CASSERAGSNYGYTF.

The chain couples TRBV5-1 to TRBJ1-1, with no clear D. Germline V gene data show CDR1 as SGHRS and CDR2 as YFSETQ. Trimming pared 7 bases from V and 2 bases from J, leaving 12 bases between. The CDR3 is 13 residues long. CDR3: CASARAPNTEAFF. The CDR3 DNA follows: TGCGCCAGCGCGAGGGCTCCTAACACTGAAGCTTTCTTT.

The gene calls are TRBV29-1 and TRBJ2-1; tentative D call: TRBD1 (6 bases). This CDR3 spans 13 amino acids. Germline values: CDR1 SQVTM, CDR2 ANQGSEA. V lost 4 bases, J lost 7 bases, and 14 bases lay in between. In DNA, the CDR3 is TGCAGCGTTGGACGGCAGGGGTGGAATGAGCAGTTCTTC. Its protein product is CSVGRQGWNEQFF.

The chain has TRBV30 and TRBJ2-1; 14 bases align to TRBD2. This CDR3 spans 14 amino acids. Germline assignment: CDR1 GTSNPN and CDR2 SVGIG (reference sequence). V shed 4 bases and J 8 bases; nucleotides not matched to a gene: 4. The CDR3 sequence: CAWTGTSGSYEQFF. CDR3 DNA: TGTGCCTGGACCGGGACTAGCGGGAGCTATGAGCAGTTCTTC. Full variable domain (rest looked up from reference TRBV30 and TRBJ2-1): SQTIHQWPATLVQPVGSPLSLECTVEGTSNPNLYWYRQAAGRGLQLLFYSVGIGQISSEVPQNLSASRPQDRQFILSSKKLLLSDSGFYLCAWTGTSGSYEQFFGPGTRLTVL.

V usage is TRBV9 and J usage is TRBJ2-3; TRBD1 might be the D (6 bases). With 3 bases removed from V and 0 bases from J, the gap between germline ends came to 11 bases. CDR1 is SGDLS and CDR2 is YYNGEE in the germline V gene. The CDR3 sequence is 15 residues long. CDR3 in DNA: TGTGCCAGCAGCGACCGGGACACTAGCACAGATACGCAGTATTTT. Translating gives CASSDRDTSTDTQYF.